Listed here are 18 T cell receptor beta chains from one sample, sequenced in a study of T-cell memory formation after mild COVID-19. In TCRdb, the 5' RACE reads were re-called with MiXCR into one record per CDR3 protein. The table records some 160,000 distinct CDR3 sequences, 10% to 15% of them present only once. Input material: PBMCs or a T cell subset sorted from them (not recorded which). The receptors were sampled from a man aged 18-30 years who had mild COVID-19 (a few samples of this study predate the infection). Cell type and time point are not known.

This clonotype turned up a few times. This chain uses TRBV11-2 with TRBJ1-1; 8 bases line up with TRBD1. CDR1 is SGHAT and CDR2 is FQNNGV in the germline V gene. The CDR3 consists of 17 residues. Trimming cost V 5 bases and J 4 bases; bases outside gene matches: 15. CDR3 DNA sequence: TGTGCCAGCAGCGGTAGACAGGGGCCTACTTTGGGCACTGAAGCTTTCTTT. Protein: CASSGRQGPTLGTEAFF.

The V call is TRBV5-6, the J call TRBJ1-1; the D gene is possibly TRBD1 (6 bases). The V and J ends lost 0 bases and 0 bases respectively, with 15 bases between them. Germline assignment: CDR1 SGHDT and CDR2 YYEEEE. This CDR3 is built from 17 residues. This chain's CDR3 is CASSLVGAHQMNTEAFF. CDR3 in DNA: TGTGCCAGCAGCTTGGTGGGGGCCCATCAAATGAACACTGAAGCTTTCTTT.

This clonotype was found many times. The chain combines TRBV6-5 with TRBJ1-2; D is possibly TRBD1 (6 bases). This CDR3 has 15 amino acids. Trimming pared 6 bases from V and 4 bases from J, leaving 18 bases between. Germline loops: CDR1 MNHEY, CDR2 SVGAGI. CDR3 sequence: CASRDGGGGGYGYTF. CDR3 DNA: TGTGCCAGCAGGGATGGAGGGGGTGGAGGCTATGGCTACACCTTC.

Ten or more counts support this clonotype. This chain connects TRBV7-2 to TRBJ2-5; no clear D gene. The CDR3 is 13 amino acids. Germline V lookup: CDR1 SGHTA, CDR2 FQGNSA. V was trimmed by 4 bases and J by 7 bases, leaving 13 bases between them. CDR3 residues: CASSSQGSGTQYF. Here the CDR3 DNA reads TGTGCCAGCAGCTCCCAAGGTTCCGGGACCCAGTACTTC.

CDR3 coding DNA: TGTGCCAGCAGCTCGAGGTTGAACACTGAAGCTTTCTTT. This gives the protein CASSSRLNTEAFF. The chain employs TRBV7-2 and TRBJ1-1; D gene unclear. V was trimmed by 4 bases and J by 0 bases, leaving 6 bases between them. The CDR3 is 13 amino acids. Germline loops: CDR1 SGHTA, CDR2 FQGNSA.

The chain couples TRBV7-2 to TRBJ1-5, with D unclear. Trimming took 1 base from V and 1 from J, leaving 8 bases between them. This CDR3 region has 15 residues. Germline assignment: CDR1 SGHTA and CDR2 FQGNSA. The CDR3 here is CASSLEGSSNQPQHF. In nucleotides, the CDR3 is TGTGCCAGCAGCTTAGAGGGCTCAAGCAATCAGCCCCAGCATTTT.

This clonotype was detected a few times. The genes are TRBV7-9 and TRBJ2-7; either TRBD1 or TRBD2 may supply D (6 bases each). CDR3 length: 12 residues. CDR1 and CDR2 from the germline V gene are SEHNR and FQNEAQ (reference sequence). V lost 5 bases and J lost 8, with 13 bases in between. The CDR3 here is CASSLQGRKQYV. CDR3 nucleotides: TGTGCCAGCAGCCTCCAGGGGAGGAAGCAGTACGTC.

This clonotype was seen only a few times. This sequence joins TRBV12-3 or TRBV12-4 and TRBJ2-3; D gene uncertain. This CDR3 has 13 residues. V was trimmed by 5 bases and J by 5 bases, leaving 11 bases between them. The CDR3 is CASSTHWEDTQYF. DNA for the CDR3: TGTGCCAGCAGTACACACTGGGAAGATACGCAGTATTTT.

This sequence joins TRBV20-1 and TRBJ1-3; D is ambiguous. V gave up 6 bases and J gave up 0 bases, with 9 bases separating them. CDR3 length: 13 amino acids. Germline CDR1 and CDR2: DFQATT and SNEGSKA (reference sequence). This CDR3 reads CSAIESSGNTIYF. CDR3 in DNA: TGCAGTGCGATCGAGAGCTCTGGAAACACCATATATTTT.

For the CDR3, the DNA is TGCGCCAGCAGCTCCCGAGTCTCTGGGGCCAACGTCCTGACTTTC. As protein: CASSSRVSGANVLTF. This chain links TRBV5-1 with TRBJ2-6; no firm D call. This CDR3 has 15 residues. Trimming took 3 bases from V and 0 from J, leaving 7 bases between them. Germline V gene lookup returns CDR1 SGHRS and CDR2 YFSETQ.

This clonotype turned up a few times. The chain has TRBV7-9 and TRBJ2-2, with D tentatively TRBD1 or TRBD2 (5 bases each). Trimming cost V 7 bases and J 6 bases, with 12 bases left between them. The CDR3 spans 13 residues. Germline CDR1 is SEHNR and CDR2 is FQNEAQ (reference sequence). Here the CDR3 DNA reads TGTGCCAGCAAGGGGCCGGGACCCGGGGAGCTGTTTTTT. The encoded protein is CASKGPGPGELFF.

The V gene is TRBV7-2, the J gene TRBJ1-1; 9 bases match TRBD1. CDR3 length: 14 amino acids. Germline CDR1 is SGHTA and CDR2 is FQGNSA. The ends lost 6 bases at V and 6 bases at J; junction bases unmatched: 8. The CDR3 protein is CASRFTQGAPEAFF. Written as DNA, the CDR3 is TGTGCCAGCAGGTTTACACAGGGGGCCCCTGAAGCTTTCTTT. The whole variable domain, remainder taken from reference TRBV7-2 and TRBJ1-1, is GAGVSQSPSNKVTEKGKDVELRCDPISGHTALYWYRQSLGQGLEFLIYFQGNSAPDKSGLPSDRFSAERTGGSVSTLTIQRTQQEDSAVYLCASRFTQGAPEAFFGQGTRLTVV.

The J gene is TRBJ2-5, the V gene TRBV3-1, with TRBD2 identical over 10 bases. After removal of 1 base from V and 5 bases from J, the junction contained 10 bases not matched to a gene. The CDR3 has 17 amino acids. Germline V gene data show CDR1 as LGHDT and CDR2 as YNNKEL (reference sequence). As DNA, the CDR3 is TGTGCCAGCAGCCAAGCCCCTAGCGGGGGCCAAGGGGAGACCCAGTACTTC. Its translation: CASSQAPSGGQGETQYF.

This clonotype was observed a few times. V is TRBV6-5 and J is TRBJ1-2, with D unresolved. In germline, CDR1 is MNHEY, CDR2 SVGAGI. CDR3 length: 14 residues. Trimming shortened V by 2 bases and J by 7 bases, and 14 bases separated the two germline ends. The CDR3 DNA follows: TGTGCCAGCAGTTACGCTTCTGAGTCCGTTGGCTACACCTTC. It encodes CASSYASESVGYTF.

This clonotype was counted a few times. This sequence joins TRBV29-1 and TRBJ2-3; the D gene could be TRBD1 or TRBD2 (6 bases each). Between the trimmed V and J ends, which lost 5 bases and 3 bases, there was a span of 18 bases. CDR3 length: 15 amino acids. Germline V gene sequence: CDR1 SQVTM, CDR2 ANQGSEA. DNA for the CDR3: TGCAGCGTTAAAAATACGGGGGCAGGGACAGATACGCAGTATTTT. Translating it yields CSVKNTGAGTDTQYF.

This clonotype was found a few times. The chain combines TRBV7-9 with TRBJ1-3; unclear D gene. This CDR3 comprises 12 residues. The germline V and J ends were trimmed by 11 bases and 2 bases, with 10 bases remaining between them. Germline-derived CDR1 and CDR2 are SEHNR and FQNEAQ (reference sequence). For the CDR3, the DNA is TGTGCCTTACCCCGCGCTGGAAACACCATATATTTT. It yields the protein CALPRAGNTIYF.

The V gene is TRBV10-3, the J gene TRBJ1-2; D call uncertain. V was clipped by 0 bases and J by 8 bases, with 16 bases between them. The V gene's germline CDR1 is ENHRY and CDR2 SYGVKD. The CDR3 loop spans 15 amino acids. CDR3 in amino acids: CAISESAGYIRGYTF. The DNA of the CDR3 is TGTGCCATCAGTGAGTCGGCAGGTTACATTCGCGGCTACACCTTC.

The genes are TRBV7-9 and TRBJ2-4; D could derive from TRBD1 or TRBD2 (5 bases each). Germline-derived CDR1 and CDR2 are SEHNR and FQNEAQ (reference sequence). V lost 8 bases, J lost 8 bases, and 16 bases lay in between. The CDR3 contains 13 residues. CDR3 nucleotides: TGTGCCAGCCGAGGGCAAGGGACGGACATTCAGTACTTC. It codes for CASRGQGTDIQYF.